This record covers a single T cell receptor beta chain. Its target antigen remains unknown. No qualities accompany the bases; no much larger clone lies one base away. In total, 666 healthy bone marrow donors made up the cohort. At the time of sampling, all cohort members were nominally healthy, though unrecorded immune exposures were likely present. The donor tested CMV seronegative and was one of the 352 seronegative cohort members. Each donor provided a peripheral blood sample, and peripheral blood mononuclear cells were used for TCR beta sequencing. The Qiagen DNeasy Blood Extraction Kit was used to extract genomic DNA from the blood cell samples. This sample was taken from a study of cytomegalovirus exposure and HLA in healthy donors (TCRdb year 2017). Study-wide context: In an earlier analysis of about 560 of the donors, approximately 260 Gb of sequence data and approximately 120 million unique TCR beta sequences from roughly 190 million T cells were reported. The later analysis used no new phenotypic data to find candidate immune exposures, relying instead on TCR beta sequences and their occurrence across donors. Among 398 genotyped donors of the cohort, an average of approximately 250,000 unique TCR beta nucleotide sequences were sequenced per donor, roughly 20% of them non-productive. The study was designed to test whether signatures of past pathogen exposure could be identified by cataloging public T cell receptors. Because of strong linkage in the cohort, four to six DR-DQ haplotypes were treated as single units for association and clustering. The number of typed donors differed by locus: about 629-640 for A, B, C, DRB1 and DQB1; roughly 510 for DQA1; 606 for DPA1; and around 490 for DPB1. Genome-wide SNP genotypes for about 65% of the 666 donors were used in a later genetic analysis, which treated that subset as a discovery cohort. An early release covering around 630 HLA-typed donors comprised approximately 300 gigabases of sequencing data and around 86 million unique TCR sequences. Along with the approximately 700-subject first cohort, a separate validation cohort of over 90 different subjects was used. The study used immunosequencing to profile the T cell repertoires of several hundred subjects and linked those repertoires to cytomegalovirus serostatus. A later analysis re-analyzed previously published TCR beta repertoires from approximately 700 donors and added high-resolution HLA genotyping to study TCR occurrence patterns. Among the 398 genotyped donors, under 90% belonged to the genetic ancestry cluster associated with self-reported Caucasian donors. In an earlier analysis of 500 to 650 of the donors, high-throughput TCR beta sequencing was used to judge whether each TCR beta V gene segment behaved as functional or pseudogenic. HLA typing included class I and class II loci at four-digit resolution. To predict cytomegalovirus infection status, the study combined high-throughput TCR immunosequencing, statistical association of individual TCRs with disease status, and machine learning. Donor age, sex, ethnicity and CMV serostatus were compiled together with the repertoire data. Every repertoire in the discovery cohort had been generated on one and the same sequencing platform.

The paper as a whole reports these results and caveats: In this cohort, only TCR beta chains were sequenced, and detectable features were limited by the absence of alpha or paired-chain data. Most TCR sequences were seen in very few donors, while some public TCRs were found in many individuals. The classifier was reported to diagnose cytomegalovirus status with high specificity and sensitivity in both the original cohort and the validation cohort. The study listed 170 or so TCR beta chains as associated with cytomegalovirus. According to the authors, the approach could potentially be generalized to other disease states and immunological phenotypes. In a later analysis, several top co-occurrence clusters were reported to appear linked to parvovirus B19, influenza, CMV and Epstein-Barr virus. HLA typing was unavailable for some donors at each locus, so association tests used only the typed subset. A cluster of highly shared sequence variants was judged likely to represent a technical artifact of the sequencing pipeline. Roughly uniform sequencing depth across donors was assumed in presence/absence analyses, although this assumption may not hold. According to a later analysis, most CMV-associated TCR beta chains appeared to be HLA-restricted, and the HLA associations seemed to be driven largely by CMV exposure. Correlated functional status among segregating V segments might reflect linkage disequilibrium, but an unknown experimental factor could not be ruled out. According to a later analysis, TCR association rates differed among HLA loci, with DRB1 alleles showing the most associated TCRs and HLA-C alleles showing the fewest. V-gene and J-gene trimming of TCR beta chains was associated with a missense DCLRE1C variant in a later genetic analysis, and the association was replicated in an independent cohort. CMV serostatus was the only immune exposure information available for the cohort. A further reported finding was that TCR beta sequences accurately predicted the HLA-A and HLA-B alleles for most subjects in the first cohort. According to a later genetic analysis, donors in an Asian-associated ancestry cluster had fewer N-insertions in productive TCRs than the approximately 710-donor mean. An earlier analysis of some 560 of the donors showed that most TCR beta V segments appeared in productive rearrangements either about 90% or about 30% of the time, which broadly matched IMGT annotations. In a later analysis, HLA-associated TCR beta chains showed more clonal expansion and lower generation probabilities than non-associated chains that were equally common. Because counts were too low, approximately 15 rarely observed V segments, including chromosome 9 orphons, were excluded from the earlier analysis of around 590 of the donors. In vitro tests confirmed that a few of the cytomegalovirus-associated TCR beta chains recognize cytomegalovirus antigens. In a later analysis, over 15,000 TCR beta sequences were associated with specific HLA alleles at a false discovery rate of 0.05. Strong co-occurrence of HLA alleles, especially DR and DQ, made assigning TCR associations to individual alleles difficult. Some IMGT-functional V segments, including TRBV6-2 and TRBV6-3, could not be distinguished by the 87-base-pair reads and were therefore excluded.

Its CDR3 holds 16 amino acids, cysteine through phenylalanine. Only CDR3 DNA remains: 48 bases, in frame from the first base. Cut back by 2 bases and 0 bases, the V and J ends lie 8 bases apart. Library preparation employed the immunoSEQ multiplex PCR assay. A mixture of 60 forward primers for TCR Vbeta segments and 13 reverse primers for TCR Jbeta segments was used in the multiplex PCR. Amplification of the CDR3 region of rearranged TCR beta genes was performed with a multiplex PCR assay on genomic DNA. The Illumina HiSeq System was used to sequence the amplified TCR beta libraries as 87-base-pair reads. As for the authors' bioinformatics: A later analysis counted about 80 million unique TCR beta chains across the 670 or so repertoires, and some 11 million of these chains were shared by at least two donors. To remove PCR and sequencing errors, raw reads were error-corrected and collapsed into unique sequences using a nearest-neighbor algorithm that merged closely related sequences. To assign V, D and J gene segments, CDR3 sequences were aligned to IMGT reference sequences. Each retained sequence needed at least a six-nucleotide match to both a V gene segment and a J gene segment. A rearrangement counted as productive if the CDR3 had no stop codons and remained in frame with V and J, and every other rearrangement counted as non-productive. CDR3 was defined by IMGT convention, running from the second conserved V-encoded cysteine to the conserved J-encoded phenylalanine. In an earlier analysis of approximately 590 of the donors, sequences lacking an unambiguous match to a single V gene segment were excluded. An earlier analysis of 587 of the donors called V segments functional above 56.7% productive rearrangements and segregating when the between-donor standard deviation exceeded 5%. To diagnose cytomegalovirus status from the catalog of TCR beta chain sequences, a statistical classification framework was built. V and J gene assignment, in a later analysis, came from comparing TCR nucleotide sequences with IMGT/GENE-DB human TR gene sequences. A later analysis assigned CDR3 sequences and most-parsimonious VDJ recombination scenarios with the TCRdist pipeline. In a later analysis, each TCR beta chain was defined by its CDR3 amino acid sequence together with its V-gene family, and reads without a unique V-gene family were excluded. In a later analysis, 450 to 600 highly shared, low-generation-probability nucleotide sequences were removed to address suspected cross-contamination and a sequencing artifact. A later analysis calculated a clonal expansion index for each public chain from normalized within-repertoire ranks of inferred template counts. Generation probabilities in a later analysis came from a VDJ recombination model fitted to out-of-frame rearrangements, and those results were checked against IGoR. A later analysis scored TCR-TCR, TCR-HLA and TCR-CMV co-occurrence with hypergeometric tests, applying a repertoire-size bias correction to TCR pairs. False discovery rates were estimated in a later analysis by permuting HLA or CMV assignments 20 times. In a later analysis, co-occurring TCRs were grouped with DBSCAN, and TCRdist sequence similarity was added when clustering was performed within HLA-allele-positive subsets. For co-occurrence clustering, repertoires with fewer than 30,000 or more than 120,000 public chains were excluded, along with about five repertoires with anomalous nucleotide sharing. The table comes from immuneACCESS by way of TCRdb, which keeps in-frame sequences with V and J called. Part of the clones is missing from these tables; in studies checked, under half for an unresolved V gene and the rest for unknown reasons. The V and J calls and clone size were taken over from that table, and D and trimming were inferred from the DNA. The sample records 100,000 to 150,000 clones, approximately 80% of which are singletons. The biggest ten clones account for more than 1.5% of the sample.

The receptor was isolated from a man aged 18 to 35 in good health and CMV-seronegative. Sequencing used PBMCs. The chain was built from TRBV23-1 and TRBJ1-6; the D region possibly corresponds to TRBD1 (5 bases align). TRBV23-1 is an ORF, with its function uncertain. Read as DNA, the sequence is TGCGCCAGCAGTCAAGGGGGGAGCTCCTATAATTCACCCCTCCACTTT. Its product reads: CASSQGGSSYNSPLHF.